One T cell receptor beta chain is described in this entry. This sample is drawn from a study of blood T cell repertoires in COVID-19. About the research overall: The samples span acute and convalescent COVID-19 from the United States, Italy and Spain. In each case, the material was cDNA or gDNA derived from T cells, B-cell-depleted T cells, or PBMCs.

Sequencing used immunoSEQ multiplex PCR; TCRdb keeps in-frame clones, though not all of them. The top ten hold 1.5% to 2% of the sample, which has 360,000 or so clones, about 90% seen once. V dropped 8 bases and J dropped 0; count of bases not matched to a gene: 3. Germline lookup yields CDR1 GTSNPN and CDR2 SVGIG (reference sequence). This CDR3 has 13 residues. Those enrolled, adults aged 18 to 89 years, came from about two dozen US areas. Clinical histories supplied by participants themselves formed the basis of cohort assignment. The sample comprised PBMCs or T cells enriched from blood (not recorded which). The receptor's source is a woman under 40 who had recovered from COVID-19. This sequence joins TRBV30 and TRBJ2-3, with 9 bases that match TRBD1. The CDR3 DNA reads TGTGCCGGGGACAGGGTTAGCACAGATACGCAGTATTTT. Translated, it gives CAGDRVSTDTQYF.